The rows below give T cell receptor beta chains drawn from one sample of a study of blood T cell repertoires in COVID-19. Profiling relied on immunoSEQ multiplex PCR, and the TCRdb table lists in-frame clones only, not all of them. In the table there are roughly 230,000 clones, approximately 83% of which are singletons. Sequencing input: PBMCs or T cells enriched from blood (not recorded which). The receptor source for this set is a woman aged 55 to 70 who had recovered from COVID-19. The CDR3 runs from the conserved cysteine through the conserved F or W. The D gene is left open where the match is weak. The size entry is marked missing in some rows and otherwise reads once, few, many or a size class.

v_call: TRBV5-5; clone_size: .; d_call: TRBD1; cdr3_length: 16; j_call: TRBJ2-7; cdr3_aa: CASSSSPGQEGPEQYF; cdr3_nt: TGTGCCAGCAGTTCTTCCCCGGGACAGGAAGGGCCCGAGCAGTACTTC
v_call: TRBV7-2; clone_size: once; d_call: TRBD1; cdr3_length: 16; j_call: TRBJ2-3; cdr3_aa: CASSPRGQGKTDTQYF; cdr3_nt: TGTGCCAGCAGCCCCAGGGGACAGGGAAAGACAGATACGCAGTATTTT
v_call: TRBV5-6; clone_size: .; d_call: TRBD1; cdr3_length: 16; j_call: TRBJ2-2; cdr3_aa: CASSLGTGWNTGELFF; cdr3_nt: TGTGCCAGCAGCTTGGGGACAGGGTGGAACACCGGGGAGCTGTTTTTT
v_call: TRBV12-3/TRBV12-4; clone_size: .; d_call: .; cdr3_length: 11; j_call: TRBJ1-1; cdr3_aa: CASSLKVQAFF; cdr3_nt: TGTGCCAGCAGTTTGAAGGTACAGGCTTTCTTT
v_call: TRBV15; clone_size: .; d_call: .; cdr3_length: 15; j_call: TRBJ2-3; cdr3_aa: CATSREGLPPDTQYF; cdr3_nt: TGTGCCACCAGCAGAGAGGGACTTCCCCCAGATACGCAGTATTTT
v_call: TRBV4-2; clone_size: .; d_call: TRBD1; cdr3_length: 14; j_call: TRBJ2-5; cdr3_aa: CASSQAGGQETQYF; cdr3_nt: TGTGCCAGCAGCCAAGCAGGGGGCCAGGAGACCCAGTACTTC
v_call: TRBV13; clone_size: few; d_call: TRBD1; cdr3_length: 13; j_call: TRBJ1-1; cdr3_aa: CASSDRDRDSAFF; cdr3_nt: TGTGCCAGCAGCGACCGGGACAGGGATTCAGCTTTCTTT
v_call: TRBV19; clone_size: .; d_call: TRBD2; cdr3_length: 15; j_call: TRBJ2-5; cdr3_aa: CASSETSGSQETQYF; cdr3_nt: TGTGCCAGTAGTGAGACTAGCGGGAGCCAAGAGACCCAGTACTTC
v_call: TRBV4-3; clone_size: .; d_call: TRBD2; cdr3_length: 16; j_call: TRBJ2-1; cdr3_aa: CASSQDWLAGGEEQFF; cdr3_nt: TGCGCCAGCAGCCAAGATTGGCTAGCGGGGGGGGAAGAGCAGTTCTTC
v_call: TRBV6-6; clone_size: once; d_call: TRBD1; cdr3_length: 15; j_call: TRBJ2-5; cdr3_aa: CASRDGQGAHETQYF; cdr3_nt: TGTGCCAGCAGAGACGGACAGGGGGCTCACGAGACCCAGTACTTC
v_call: TRBV20-1; clone_size: .; d_call: .; cdr3_length: 12; j_call: TRBJ1-2; cdr3_aa: CSASFGGRGYTF; cdr3_nt: TGCAGTGCTAGTTTCGGGGGGCGAGGCTACACCTTC
v_call: TRBV7-6; clone_size: .; d_call: TRBD2; cdr3_length: 18; j_call: TRBJ2-3; cdr3_aa: CASSLALSRERSTDTQYF; cdr3_nt: TGTGCCAGCAGCTTAGCCCTTTCGCGGGAGAGGAGCACAGATACGCAGTATTTT
v_call: TRBV2; clone_size: few; d_call: TRBD2; cdr3_length: 15; j_call: TRBJ2-1; cdr3_aa: CASSPLGTSDNEQFF; cdr3_nt: TGTGCCAGCAGTCCACTGGGGACTAGCGACAATGAGCAGTTCTTC
v_call: TRBV18; clone_size: .; d_call: .; cdr3_length: 14; j_call: TRBJ2-3; cdr3_aa: CASSPWGEGDTQYF; cdr3_nt: TGTGCCAGCTCACCATGGGGGGAAGGAGATACGCAGTATTTT
v_call: TRBV6-2/TRBV6-3; clone_size: .; d_call: TRBD1; cdr3_length: 16; j_call: TRBJ2-5; cdr3_aa: CASSYSNRGRGQTQYF; cdr3_nt: TGTGCCAGCAGTTACTCGAACAGGGGGCGCGGACAGACCCAGTACTTC
v_call: TRBV4-3; clone_size: .; d_call: .; cdr3_length: 13; j_call: TRBJ2-6; cdr3_aa: CASSHSGANVLTF; cdr3_nt: TGCGCCAGCAGTCACTCTGGGGCCAACGTCCTGACTTTC
v_call: TRBV3-1/TRBV3-2; clone_size: .; d_call: TRBD1; cdr3_length: 15; j_call: TRBJ1-2; cdr3_aa: CASSQGRGLGYGYTF; cdr3_nt: TGTGCCAGCAGCCAAGGAAGGGGGCTTGGCTATGGCTACACCTTC
v_call: TRBV4-2; clone_size: .; d_call: .; cdr3_length: 15; j_call: TRBJ1-2; cdr3_aa: CASSLLATANYGYTF; cdr3_nt: TGTGCCAGCAGCCTATTGGCGACAGCCAACTATGGCTACACCTTC
v_call: TRBV7-6; clone_size: .; d_call: TRBD2; cdr3_length: 15; j_call: TRBJ2-3; cdr3_aa: CASSFNLAGIDTQYF; cdr3_nt: TGTGCCAGCAGCTTCAACCTAGCGGGAATAGATACGCAGTATTTT
v_call: TRBV18; clone_size: .; d_call: TRBD1; cdr3_length: 13; j_call: TRBJ1-1; cdr3_aa: CASSPDRGTEAFF; cdr3_nt: TGTGCCAGCTCACCGGACAGGGGAACTGAAGCTTTCTTT
v_call: TRBV7-3; clone_size: few; d_call: .; cdr3_length: 14; j_call: TRBJ1-3; cdr3_aa: CASSSGSGGNTIYF; cdr3_nt: TGTGCCAGCAGCTCTGGTTCCGGTGGAAACACCATATATTTT
v_call: TRBV4-1; clone_size: .; d_call: TRBD1; cdr3_length: 21; j_call: TRBJ1-5; cdr3_aa: CASSQGFAGQGTRGPNQPQHF; cdr3_nt: TGCGCCAGCAGCCAAGGTTTTGCGGGACAGGGGACCAGGGGCCCCAATCAGCCCCAGCATTTT
v_call: TRBV27; clone_size: .; d_call: TRBD1; cdr3_length: 14; j_call: TRBJ2-7; cdr3_aa: CASSTGTGVEEQYF; cdr3_nt: TGTGCCAGCAGTACCGGGACAGGGGTAGAGGAGCAGTACTTC
v_call: TRBV6-2/TRBV6-3; clone_size: .; d_call: TRBD1; cdr3_length: 16; j_call: TRBJ2-1; cdr3_aa: CASSPGQGFNFGEQFF; cdr3_nt: TGTGCCAGCAGCCCCGGACAGGGCTTTAATTTCGGTGAGCAGTTCTTC
v_call: TRBV19; clone_size: .; d_call: .; cdr3_length: 15; j_call: TRBJ2-2; cdr3_aa: CASSSAAEGTGELFF; cdr3_nt: TGTGCCAGTAGTTCCGCTGCCGAGGGCACCGGGGAGCTGTTTTTT
v_call: TRBV4-1; clone_size: .; d_call: TRBD1; cdr3_length: 17; j_call: TRBJ1-1; cdr3_aa: CASRRGQGLTMNTEAFF; cdr3_nt: TGCGCCAGCAGACGCGGACAGGGGCTAACCATGAACACTGAAGCTTTCTTT
v_call: TRBV6-5; clone_size: once; d_call: TRBD1; cdr3_length: 15; j_call: TRBJ2-1; cdr3_aa: CATFTRTGAYNEQFF; cdr3_nt: TGTGCCACCTTTACCCGGACAGGGGCTTACAATGAGCAGTTCTTC
v_call: TRBV6-6; clone_size: .; d_call: TRBD1; cdr3_length: 14; j_call: TRBJ1-6; cdr3_aa: CATIGQGTNSPLHF; cdr3_nt: TGTGCCACCATCGGACAGGGGACCAATTCACCCCTCCACTTT
v_call: TRBV19; clone_size: .; d_call: TRBD1; cdr3_length: 15; j_call: TRBJ1-1; cdr3_aa: CASNTGTGENTEAFF; cdr3_nt: TGTGCCAGTAACACCGGGACAGGGGAGAACACTGAAGCTTTCTTT
v_call: TRBV6-4; clone_size: .; d_call: TRBD2; cdr3_length: 12; j_call: TRBJ2-1; cdr3_aa: CASSLRGGEQFF; cdr3_nt: TGTGCCAGCAGTTTAAGGGGAGGGGAGCAGTTCTTC
v_call: TRBV6-5; clone_size: .; d_call: .; cdr3_length: 14; j_call: TRBJ1-1; cdr3_aa: CASSYSGGRTEAFF; cdr3_nt: TGTGCCAGCAGTTACTCAGGCGGGAGGACTGAAGCTTTCTTT
v_call: TRBV10-3; clone_size: .; d_call: TRBD2; cdr3_length: 14; j_call: TRBJ2-7; cdr3_aa: CAISGEGNWYEQYF; cdr3_nt: TGTGCCATCAGTGGGGAGGGGAACTGGTACGAGCAGTACTTC
v_call: TRBV3-1/TRBV3-2; clone_size: once; d_call: TRBD2; cdr3_length: 17; j_call: TRBJ2-1; cdr3_aa: CASSQPLAGATYNEQFF; cdr3_nt: TGTGCCAGCAGCCAACCTCTAGCGGGGGCGACCTACAATGAGCAGTTCTTC
v_call: TRBV3-1/TRBV3-2; clone_size: .; d_call: .; cdr3_length: 12; j_call: TRBJ1-5; cdr3_aa: CASSPRGQPQHF; cdr3_nt: TGTGCCAGCAGCCCCCGAGGGCAGCCCCAGCATTTT
v_call: TRBV15; clone_size: .; d_call: TRBD1; cdr3_length: 15; j_call: TRBJ1-4; cdr3_aa: CATSRGQGAREKLFF; cdr3_nt: TGTGCCACCAGCAGAGGTCAGGGGGCGCGGGAAAAACTGTTTTTT